This T cell receptor beta chain was identified in a study of vaccination and CD4 T cells after COVID-19. Stated treatment: roughly ten-day PBMC culture with coronavirus spike peptide pools or control peptides (ViraFEST assay). Replacement of half the medium with fresh IL-2 medium took place on days 3 and 7. Oncomine TCR Beta short-read sequencing was applied to DNA from cultured CD4+ T cells. TCRdb used MiXCR to reprocess the PCR reads, holding one entry per CDR3 protein. The sample shows fewer than 20,000 distinct CDR3 sequences, 52% of them seen only once. Germline CDR1 and CDR2: MNHEY and SMNVEV (reference sequence). CDR3 size: 17 residues. V shed 5 bases and J 0 bases; nucleotides not matched to a gene: 5. A note on this clonotype: The antigen is undetermined.

Sequencing was carried out using CD4+ T cells from blood, cultured in vitro. This sequence joins TRBV27 and TRBJ1-5, with 12 bases that match TRBD1. The sequence derives from a human donor who had recovered from COVID-19. Here the CDR3 reads CASSPGQGAYSNQPQHF. The CDR3 DNA reads as TGTGCCAGCAGTCCGGGACAGGGGGCATATAGCAATCAGCCCCAGCATTTT.